The following is a T cell receptor beta chain sequence with its context. The sample originates from a study of T cells in localized non-small cell lung cancer. Germline V lookup: CDR1 SEHNR, CDR2 FQNEAQ (reference sequence). The CDR3 length is 17 residues. The junction had 14 bases not matched to a gene; V was cut back by 4 bases and J by 3 bases. The table came from immunoSEQ multiplex PCR; TCRdb's copy has only in-frame clones and leaves some out. Here the sample spans just under 80,000 clones, around 84% being singletons. The chain joins TRBV7-9 to TRBJ1-1; TRBD1 agrees at 7 bases. The sequences come from peripheral blood, collected before any cancer treatment. This sequence was found in a female donor of 60 years or more with stage I lung adenocarcinoma. CDR3 nucleotides: TGTGCCAGCAGCTCCGGTACCACAGGGGTCGGGCACACTGAAGCTTTCTTT. It translates to CASSSGTTGVGHTEAFF. Drawing the rest from reference TRBV7-9 and TRBJ1-1, the complete variable domain is DTGVSQNPRHKITKRGQNVTFRCDPISEHNRLYWYRQTLGQGPEFLTYFQNEAQLEKSRLLSDRFSAERPKGSFSTLEIQRTEQGDSAMYLCASSSGTTGVGHTEAFFGQGTRLTVV.